This T cell receptor beta chain was profiled in a study of glioma-infiltrating T cells. Per the germline V gene, CDR1 is WSHSY and CDR2 is SAAADI. The CDR3 loop spans 12 amino acids. Concerning this clonotype: A junction boundary mismatches the germline segment, possibly from a read error.

Amplification of TCR alpha and beta CDR3 regions from RNA used iRepertoire nested multiplex PCR. TCRdb re-derived calls from the multiplex PCR reads in MiXCR, one entry per CDR3 protein. Of about 200,000 distinct CDR3 sequences listed, more than 30% are singletons. The sequence derives from a human donor with low-grade glioma or glioblastoma, undergoing nonglioma brain surgery, or in good health (not recorded which). The V and J genes are TRBV10-2 and TRBJ2-3, with D unclear. Sequenced input: glioma tissue, nonneoplastic brain tissue, or PBMCs (not recorded which). The CDR3 spells CASSSNTDTRYF. In DNA form, the CDR3 reads TGCGCCAGCAGCAGTAACACAGATACGCGGTATTTT.